These 7 T cell receptor beta chains were all obtained from the same sample, sequenced in a study of identical twins. TCRdb fed the 5' RACE reads into MiXCR, producing one record per CDR3 protein. Among about 700,000 distinct CDR3 sequences listed, around 6.1% were seen once. Material for sequencing was naive T cells sorted from blood. These receptors originate from a man between 18 and 29 years old in good health.

This clonotype was picked up many times. The genes are TRBV10-3 and TRBJ2-3; D is unresolved. Germline CDR1 is ENHRY and CDR2 is SYGVKD. V was cut by 3 bases and J by 1 base, with 5 bases left in between. This CDR3 region has 13 residues. The CDR3, as DNA: TGTGCCATCAGTGAACCCCGCACAGATACGCAGTATTTT. Its protein product is CAISEPRTDTQYF.

This clonotype was seen at least ten times. The chain uses TRBV29-1 and TRBJ1-1; 7 bases fit TRBD1. Germline-derived CDR1 and CDR2 are SQVTM and ANQGSEA. Trimming cost V 3 bases and J 5 bases; bases outside gene matches: 6. This CDR3 region has 13 residues. CDR3 DNA: TGCAGCGTTGACGACAGGGAAGGGACTGAAGCTTTCTTT. The encoded protein is CSVDDREGTEAFF.

Ten or more counts support this clonotype. The genes are TRBV30 and TRBJ1-5; D is possibly TRBD1 (5 bases). Trimming took off 0 bases at V and 8 bases at J, with 8 bases between the two ends. The CDR3 covers 12 residues. Germline values: CDR1 GTSNPN, CDR2 SVGIG (reference sequence). The CDR3 reads CAWSVGVEPQHF. The CDR3 nucleotides read TGTGCCTGGAGTGTGGGGGTCGAGCCCCAGCATTTT.

At least ten counts were recorded for this clonotype. DNA of the CDR3: TGTGCCAGCAGCTTGGGGTCCGGGAGGCGTCAGCCCCAGCATTTT. Its protein is CASSLGSGRRQPQHF. The V gene is TRBV5-5, the J gene TRBJ1-5; unclear D gene. CDR1 is SGHKS and CDR2 is YYEKEE in the germline V gene (reference sequence). V lost 0 bases and J 6 bases, leaving 13 bases between the germline ends. This CDR3 is built from 15 residues.

The table lists this clonotype with many counts. V gene TRBV5-1 combines with J gene TRBJ2-1; a possible D gene is TRBD1 (5 bases). V dropped 3 bases and J dropped 0 bases, with 10 bases sitting between them. The CDR3 sequence is 15 residues long. The germline gives CDR1 SGHRS, CDR2 YFSETQ. This chain's CDR3 is CASSSTGNSYNEQFF. For the CDR3, the DNA is TGCGCCAGCAGCTCCACAGGAAACTCCTACAATGAGCAGTTCTTC.

The gene calls are TRBV25-1 and TRBJ2-1; either TRBD1 or TRBD2 may supply D (5 bases each). The CDR3 runs 14 residues. Deletions cut 8 bases from V and 2 bases from J, with 13 bases between. Germline V gene lookup returns CDR1 MGHDK and CDR2 SYGVNS. Written as DNA, the CDR3 is TGTGCCAGCTCCGAGGGGATTACCTACAATGAGCAGTTCTTC. Its translation: CASSEGITYNEQFF.

This clonotype was seen ten or more times. This chain connects TRBV5-1 to TRBJ2-3, with D perhaps TRBD1 (5 bases). The germline V gene has CDR1 SGHRS and CDR2 YFSETQ. CDR3 length: 13 amino acids. V was trimmed by 6 bases and J by 3 bases, leaving 11 bases between them. The CDR3 DNA follows: TGCGCCAGCACTAAGACAGCAACAGATACGCAGTATTTT. It yields the protein CASTKTATDTQYF.